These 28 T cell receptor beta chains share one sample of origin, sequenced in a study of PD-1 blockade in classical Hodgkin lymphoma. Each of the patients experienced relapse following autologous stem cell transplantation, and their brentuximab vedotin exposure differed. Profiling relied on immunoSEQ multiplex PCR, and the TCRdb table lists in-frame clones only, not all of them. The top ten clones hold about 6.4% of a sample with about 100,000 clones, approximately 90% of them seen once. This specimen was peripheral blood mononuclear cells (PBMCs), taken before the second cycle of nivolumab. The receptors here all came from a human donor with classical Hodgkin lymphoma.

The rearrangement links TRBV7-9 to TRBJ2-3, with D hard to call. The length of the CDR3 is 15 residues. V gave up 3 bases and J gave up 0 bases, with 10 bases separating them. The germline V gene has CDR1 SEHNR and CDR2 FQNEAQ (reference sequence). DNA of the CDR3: TGTGCCAGCAGCTTGTTAGCCACTAGCACAGATACGCAGTATTTT. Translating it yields CASSLLATSTDTQYF. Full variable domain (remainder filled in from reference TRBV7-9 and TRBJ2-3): DTGVSQNPRHKITKRGQNVTFRCDPISEHNRLYWYRQTLGQGPEFLTYFQNEAQLEKSRLLSDRFSAERPKGSFSTLEIQRTEQGDSAMYLCASSLLATSTDTQYFGPGTRLTVL.

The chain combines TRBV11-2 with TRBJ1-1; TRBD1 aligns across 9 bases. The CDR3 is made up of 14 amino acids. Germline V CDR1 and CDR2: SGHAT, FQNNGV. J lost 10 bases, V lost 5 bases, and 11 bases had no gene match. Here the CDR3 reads CASSPLRTGAGAFF. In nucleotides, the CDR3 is TGTGCCAGCAGCCCACTACGGACAGGGGCCGGAGCTTTCTTT.

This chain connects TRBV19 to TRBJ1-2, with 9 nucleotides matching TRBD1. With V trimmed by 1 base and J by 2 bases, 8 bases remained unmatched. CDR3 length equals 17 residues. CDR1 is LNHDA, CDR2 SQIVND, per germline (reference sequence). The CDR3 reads CASSIGRGGQGNYGYTF. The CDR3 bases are TGTGCCAGTAGTATAGGTCGAGGGGGACAGGGAAACTATGGCTACACCTTC.

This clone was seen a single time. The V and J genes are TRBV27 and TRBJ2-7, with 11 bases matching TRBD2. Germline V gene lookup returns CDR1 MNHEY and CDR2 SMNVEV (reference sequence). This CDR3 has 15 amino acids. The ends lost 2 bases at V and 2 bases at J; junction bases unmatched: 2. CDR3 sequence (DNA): TGTGCCAGCAGTTTAACTAGCGGGGGCCCCTACGAGCAGTACTTC. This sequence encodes CASSLTSGGPYEQYF.

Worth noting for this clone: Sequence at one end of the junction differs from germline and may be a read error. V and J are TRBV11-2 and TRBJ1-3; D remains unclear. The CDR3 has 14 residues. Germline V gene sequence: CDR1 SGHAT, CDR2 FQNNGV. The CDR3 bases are TGTGCCAGCAGCTTATCCGACTCTGGGAACACCATATATTTT. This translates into CASSLSDSGNTIYF.

The CDR3: CASSSRLGGEETQYF. In DNA, the CDR3 is TGTGCCAGCAGCTCGCGTTTGGGGGGCGAAGAGACCCAGTACTTC. The chain employs TRBV7-8 and TRBJ2-5, with D possibly being TRBD1 or TRBD2 (6 bases each). Looked up from germline, CDR1 is SGHVS and CDR2 is FQNEAQ. The CDR3 runs 15 residues. The V end lost 4 bases, the J end lost 3 bases, and 15 bases lay between the germline ends.

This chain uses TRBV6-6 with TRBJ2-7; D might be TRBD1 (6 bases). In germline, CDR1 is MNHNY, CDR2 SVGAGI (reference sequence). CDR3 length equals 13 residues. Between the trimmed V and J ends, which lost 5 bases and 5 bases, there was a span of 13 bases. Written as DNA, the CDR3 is TGTGCCAGCAGTCCACAGGGATTCCACGAGCAGTACTTC. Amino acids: CASSPQGFHEQYF.

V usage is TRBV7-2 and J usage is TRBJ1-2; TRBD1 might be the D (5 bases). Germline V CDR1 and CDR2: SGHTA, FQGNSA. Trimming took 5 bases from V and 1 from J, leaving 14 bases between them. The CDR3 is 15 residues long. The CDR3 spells CASSQNGGGNYGYTF. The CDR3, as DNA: TGTGCCAGCAGCCAAAACGGGGGAGGTAACTATGGCTACACCTTC.

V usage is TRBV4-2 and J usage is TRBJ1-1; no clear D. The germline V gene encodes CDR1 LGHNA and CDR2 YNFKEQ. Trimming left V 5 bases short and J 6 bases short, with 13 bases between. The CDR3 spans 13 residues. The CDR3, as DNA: TGTGCCAGCAGCTTGCTGGGAATCGCTGAAGCTTTCTTT. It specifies CASSLLGIAEAFF.

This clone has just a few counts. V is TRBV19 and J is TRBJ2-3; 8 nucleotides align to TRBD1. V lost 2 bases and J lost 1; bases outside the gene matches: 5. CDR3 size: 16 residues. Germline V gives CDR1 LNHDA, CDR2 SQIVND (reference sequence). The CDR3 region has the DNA TGTGCCAGTAGTATAACGGACAGGGCAGGCACAGATACGCAGTATTTT. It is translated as CASSITDRAGTDTQYF.

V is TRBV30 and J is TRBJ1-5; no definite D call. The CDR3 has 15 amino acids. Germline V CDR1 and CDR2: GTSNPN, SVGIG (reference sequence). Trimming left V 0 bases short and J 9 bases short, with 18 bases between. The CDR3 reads CAWSVRRLTRGPQHF. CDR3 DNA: TGTGCCTGGAGTGTACGGCGGCTGACCCGGGGGCCCCAGCATTTT.

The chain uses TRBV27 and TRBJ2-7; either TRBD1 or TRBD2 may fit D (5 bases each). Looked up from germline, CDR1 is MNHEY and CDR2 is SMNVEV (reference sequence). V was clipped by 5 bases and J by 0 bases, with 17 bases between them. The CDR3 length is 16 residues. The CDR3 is CASSPVGGKSSYEQYF. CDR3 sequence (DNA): TGTGCCAGCAGTCCGGTTGGGGGAAAGAGCTCCTACGAGCAGTACTTC.

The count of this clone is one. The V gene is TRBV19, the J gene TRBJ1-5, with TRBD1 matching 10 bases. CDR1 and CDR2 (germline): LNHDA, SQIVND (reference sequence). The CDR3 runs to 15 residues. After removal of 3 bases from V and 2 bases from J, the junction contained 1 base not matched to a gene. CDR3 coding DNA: TGTGCCAGTAGTATGGGGACAGGGGGCAATCAGCCCCAGCATTTT. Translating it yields CASSMGTGGNQPQHF. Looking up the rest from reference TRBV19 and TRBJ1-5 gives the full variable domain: DGGITQSPKYLFRKEGQNVTLSCEQNLNHDAMYWYRQDPGQGLRLIYYSQIVNDFQKGDIAEGYSVSREKKESFPLTVTSAQKNPTAFYLCASSMGTGGNQPQHFGDGTRLSIL.

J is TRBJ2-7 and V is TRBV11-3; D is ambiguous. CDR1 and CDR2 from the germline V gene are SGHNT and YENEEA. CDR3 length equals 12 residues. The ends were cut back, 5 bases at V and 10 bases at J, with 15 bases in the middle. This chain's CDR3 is CASSLSIRPQYF. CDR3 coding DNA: TGTGCCAGCAGCCTGTCTATCAGGCCCCAGTACTTC. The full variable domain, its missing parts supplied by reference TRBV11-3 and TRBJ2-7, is EAGVVQSPRYKIIEKKQPVAFWCNPISGHNTLYWYLQNLGQGPELLIRYENEEAVDDSQLPKDRFSAERLKGVDSTLKIQPAELGDSAVYLCASSLSIRPQYFGPGTRLTVT.

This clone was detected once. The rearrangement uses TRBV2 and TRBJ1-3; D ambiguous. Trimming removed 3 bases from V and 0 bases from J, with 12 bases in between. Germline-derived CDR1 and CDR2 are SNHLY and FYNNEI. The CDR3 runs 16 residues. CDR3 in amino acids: CASSDLLHSSGNTIYF. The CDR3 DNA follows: TGTGCCAGCAGTGACCTGTTGCACAGCTCTGGAAACACCATATATTTT. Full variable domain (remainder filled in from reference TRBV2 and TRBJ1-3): EPEVTQTPSHQVTQMGQEVILRCVPISNHLYFYWYRQILGQKVEFLVSFYNNEISEKSEIFDDQFSVERPDGSNFTLKIRSTKLEDSAMYFCASSDLLHSSGNTIYFGEGSWLTVV.

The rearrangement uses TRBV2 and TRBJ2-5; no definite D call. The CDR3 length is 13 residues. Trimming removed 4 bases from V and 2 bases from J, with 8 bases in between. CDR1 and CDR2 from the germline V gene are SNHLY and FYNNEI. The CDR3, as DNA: TGTGCCAGCAGTGGCAGTATGCAAGAGACCCAGTACTTC. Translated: CASSGSMQETQYF.

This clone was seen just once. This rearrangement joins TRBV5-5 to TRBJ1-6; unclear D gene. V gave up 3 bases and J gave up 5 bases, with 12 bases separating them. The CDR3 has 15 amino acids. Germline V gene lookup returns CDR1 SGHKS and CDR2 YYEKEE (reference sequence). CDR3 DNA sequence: TGTGCCAGCAGCTCGTTCGTCCCTAATAATTCACCCCTCCACTTT. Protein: CASSSFVPNNSPLHF.

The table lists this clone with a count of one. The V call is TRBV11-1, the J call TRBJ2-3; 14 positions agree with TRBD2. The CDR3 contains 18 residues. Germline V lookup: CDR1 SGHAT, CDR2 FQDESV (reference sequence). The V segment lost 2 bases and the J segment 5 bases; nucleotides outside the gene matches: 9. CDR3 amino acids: CASSLRGLAGVMGDTQYF. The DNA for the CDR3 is TGTGCCAGCAGCTTACGGGGACTAGCGGGGGTGATGGGAGATACGCAGTATTTT.

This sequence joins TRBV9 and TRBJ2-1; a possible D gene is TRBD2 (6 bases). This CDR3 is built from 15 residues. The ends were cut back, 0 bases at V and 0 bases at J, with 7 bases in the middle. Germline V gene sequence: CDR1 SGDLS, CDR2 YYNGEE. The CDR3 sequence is CASSVAGGSYNEQFF. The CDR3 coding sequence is TGTGCCAGCAGCGTAGCCGGGGGCTCCTACAATGAGCAGTTCTTC.

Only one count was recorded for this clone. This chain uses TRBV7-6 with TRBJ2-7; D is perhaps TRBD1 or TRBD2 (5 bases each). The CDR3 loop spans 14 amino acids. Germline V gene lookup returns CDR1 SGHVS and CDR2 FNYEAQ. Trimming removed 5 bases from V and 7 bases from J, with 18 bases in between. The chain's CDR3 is CASSPSRDVREQYF. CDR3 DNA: TGTGCCAGCAGCCCAAGCAGGGACGTTCGAGAGCAGTACTTC.

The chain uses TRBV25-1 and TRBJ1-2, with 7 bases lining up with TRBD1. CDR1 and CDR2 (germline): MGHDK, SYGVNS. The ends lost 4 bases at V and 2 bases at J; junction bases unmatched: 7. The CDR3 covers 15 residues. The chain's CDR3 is CASSAMGTVNYGYTF. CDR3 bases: TGTGCCAGCAGTGCAATGGGGACAGTCAACTATGGCTACACCTTC.

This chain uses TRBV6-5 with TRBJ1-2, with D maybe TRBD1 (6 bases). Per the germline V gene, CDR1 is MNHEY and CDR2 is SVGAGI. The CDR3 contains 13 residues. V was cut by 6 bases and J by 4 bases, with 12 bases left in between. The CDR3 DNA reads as TGTGCCAGCAGGGAAAGGGGGATCTATGGCTACACCTTC. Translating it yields CASRERGIYGYTF.

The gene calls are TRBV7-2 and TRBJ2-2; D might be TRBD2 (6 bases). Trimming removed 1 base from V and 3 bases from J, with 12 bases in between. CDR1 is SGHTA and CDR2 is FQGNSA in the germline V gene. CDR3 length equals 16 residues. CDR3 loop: CASSLGAGGDTGELFF. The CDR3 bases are TGTGCCAGCAGCTTAGGAGCCGGGGGAGACACCGGGGAGCTGTTTTTT.

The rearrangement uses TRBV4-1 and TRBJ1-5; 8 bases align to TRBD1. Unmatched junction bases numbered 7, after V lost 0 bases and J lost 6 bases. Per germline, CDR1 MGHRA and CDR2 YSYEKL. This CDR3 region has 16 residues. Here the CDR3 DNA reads TGCGCCAGCAGCCAAGAGACAGGGGCGGGGGGTCAGCCCCAGCATTTT. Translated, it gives CASSQETGAGGQPQHF.

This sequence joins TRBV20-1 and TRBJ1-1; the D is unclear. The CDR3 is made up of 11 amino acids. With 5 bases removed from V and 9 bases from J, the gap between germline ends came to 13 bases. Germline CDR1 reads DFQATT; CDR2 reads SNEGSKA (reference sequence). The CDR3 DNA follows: TGCAGTGCTCGTATAGAACCCCAAGCTTTCTTT. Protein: CSARIEPQAFF.

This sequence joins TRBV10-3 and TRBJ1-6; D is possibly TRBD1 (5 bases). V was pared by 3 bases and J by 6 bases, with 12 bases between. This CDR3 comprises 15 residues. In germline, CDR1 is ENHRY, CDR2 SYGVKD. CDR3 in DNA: TGTGCCATCAGTGAACGCTGGCAGGGTAATTCACCCCTCCACTTT. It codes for CAISERWQGNSPLHF.

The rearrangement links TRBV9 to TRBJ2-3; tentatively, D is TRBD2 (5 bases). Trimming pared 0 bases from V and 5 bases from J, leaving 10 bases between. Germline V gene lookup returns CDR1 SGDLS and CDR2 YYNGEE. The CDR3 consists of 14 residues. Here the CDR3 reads CASSVGGYGDTQYF. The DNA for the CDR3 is TGTGCCAGCAGCGTAGGCGGGTATGGAGATACGCAGTATTTT.

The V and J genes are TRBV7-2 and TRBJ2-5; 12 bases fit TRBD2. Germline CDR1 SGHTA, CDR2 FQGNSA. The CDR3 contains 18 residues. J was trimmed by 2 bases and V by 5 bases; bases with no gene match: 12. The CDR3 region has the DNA TGTGCCAGCAGCCCCCGAACGACTAGCGGGGGCGGTCAAGAGACCCAGTACTTC. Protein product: CASSPRTTSGGGQETQYF.